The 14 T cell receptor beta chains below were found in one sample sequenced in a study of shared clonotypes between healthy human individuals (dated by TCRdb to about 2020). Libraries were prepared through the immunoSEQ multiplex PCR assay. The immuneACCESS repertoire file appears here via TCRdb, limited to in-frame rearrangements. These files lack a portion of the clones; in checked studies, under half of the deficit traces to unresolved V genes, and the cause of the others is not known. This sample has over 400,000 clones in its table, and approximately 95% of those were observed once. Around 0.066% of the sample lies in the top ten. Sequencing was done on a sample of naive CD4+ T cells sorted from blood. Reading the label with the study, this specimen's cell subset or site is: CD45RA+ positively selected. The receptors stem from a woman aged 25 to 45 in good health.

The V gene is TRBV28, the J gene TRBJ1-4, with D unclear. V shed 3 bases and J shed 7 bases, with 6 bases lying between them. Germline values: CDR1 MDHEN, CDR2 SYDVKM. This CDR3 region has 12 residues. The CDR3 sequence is CASSLGLEKLFF. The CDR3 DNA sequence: TGTGCCAGCAGTTTGGGTCTTGAAAAACTGTTTTTT.

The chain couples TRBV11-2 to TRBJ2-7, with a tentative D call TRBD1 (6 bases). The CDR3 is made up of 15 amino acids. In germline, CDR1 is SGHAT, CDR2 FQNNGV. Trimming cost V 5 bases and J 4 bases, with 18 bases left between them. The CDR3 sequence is CASSPMDSLNYEQYF. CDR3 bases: TGTGCCAGCAGCCCAATGGACAGTCTCAATTACGAGCAGTACTTC. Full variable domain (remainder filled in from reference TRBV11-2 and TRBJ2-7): EAGVAQSPRYKIIEKRQSVAFWCNPISGHATLYWYQQILGQGPKLLIQFQNNGVVDDSQLPKDRFSAERLKGVDSTLKIQPAKLEDSAVYLCASSPMDSLNYEQYFGPGTRLTVT.

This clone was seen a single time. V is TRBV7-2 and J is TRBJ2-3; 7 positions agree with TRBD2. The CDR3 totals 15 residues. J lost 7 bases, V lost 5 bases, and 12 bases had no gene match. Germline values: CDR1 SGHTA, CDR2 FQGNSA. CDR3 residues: CASSHPQLATNTQYF. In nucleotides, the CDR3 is TGTGCCAGCAGCCACCCCCAACTAGCGACGAATACGCAGTATTTT.

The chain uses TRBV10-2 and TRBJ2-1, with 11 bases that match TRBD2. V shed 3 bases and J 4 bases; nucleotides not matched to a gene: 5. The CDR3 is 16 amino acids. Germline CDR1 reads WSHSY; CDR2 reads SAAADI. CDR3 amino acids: CASSDLLAGVYNEQFF. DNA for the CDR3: TGCGCCAGCAGTGATTTACTAGCGGGAGTATACAATGAGCAGTTCTTC.

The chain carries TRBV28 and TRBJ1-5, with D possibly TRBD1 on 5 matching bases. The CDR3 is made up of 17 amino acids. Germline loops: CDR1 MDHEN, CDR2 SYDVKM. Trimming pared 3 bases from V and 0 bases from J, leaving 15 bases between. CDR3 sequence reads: CASSFADSLYSNQPQHF. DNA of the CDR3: TGTGCCAGCAGTTTCGCAGACAGCCTCTATAGCAATCAGCCCCAGCATTTT.

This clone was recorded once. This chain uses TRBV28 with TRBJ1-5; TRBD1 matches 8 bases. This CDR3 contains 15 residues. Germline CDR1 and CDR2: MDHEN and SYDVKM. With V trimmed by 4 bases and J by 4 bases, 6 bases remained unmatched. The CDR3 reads CASSSAGGANQPQHF. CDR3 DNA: TGTGCCAGCAGTTCAGCAGGGGGCGCGAATCAGCCCCAGCATTTT.

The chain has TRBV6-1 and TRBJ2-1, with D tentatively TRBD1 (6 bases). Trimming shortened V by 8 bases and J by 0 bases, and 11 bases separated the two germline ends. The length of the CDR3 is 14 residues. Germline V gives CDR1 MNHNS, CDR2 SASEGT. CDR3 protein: CASHRDNSYNEQFF. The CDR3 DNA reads TGTGCCAGCCACCGGGACAACTCCTACAATGAGCAGTTCTTC.

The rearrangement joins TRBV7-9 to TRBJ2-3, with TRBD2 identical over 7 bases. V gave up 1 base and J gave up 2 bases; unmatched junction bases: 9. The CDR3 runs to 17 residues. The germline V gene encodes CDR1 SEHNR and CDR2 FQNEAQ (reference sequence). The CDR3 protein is CASSLGGGVTATDTQYF. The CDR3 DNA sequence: TGTGCCAGCAGCTTAGGCGGGGGAGTGACAGCCACAGATACGCAGTATTTT.

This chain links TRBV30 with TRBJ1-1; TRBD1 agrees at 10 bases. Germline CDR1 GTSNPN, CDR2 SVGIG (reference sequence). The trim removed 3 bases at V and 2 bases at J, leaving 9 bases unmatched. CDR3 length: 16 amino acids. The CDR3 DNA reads TGTGCCTGGAGCGGACAGGGGGTCTTCGTTAACACTGAAGCTTTCTTT. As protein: CAWSGQGVFVNTEAFF.

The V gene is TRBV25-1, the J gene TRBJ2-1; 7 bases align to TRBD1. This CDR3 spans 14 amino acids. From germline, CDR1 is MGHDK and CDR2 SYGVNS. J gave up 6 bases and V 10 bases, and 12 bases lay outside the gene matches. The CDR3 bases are TGTGCCACACAAAGGGGGCGAAGTCTCAATGAGCAGTTCTTC. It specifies CATQRGRSLNEQFF.

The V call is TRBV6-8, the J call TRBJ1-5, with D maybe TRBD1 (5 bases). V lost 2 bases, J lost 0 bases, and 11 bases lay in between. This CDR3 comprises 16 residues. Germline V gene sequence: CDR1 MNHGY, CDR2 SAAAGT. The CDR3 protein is CASSYLGTDSNQPQHF. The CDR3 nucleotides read TGTGCCAGCAGTTACCTAGGGACGGATAGCAATCAGCCCCAGCATTTT.

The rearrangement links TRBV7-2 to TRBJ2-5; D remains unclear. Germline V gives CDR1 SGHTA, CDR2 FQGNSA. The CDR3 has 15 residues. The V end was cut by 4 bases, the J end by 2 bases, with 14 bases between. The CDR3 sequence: CASSSGSALQETQYF. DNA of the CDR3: TGTGCCAGCAGCTCAGGTTCGGCTTTACAAGAGACCCAGTACTTC.

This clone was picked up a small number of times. The CDR3 DNA is TGTGCCAGCAATTCTTTCGGGAATCAGCCCCAGCATTTT. Amino acids: CASNSFGNQPQHF. The chain employs TRBV2 and TRBJ1-5; D gene unclear. Per the germline V gene, CDR1 is SNHLY and CDR2 is FYNNEI. V was trimmed by 7 bases and J by 4 bases, leaving 11 bases between them. This CDR3 has 13 amino acids.

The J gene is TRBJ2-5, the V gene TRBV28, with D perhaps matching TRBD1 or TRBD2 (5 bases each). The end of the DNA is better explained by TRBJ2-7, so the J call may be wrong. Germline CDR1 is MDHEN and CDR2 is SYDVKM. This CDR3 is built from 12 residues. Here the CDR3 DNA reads TGTGCCAGCAGAACGGGACCGCACGAGCAGTACTTC. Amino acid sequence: CASRTGPHEQYF.